Listed below are T cell receptor beta chains from one sample, sequenced in a study of blood T cell repertoires in COVID-19. Clones were read by immunoSEQ multiplex PCR, and TCRdb kept only the in-frame ones, dropping some. Of roughly 250,000 clones listed, over 75% are singletons. Sequencing was performed on peripheral blood. Receptor source: a human donor with COVID-19, enrolled during active disease. The donor label of this sample is uncertain. CDR3s include the opening cysteine and the closing phenylalanine or tryptophan. Each record gives: D gene, V gene, J gene, clone size, CDR3 protein, CDR3 DNA. The D gene is left open where the match is weak. Clone size is not always given. Where it is, it says once, few, many or a class for expanded clones.

.	TRBV28	TRBJ1-3	.	CASGVRVAGNTIYF	TGTGCCAGCGGGGTCAGGGTGGCTGGAAACACCATATATTTT
.	TRBV5-1	TRBJ2-7	.	CASSLGAGAPYEQYF	TGCGCCAGCAGCTTGGGGGCAGGGGCCCCCTACGAGCAGTACTTC
.	TRBV7-3	TRBJ2-5	.	CASSPQNNQETQYF	TGTGCCAGCAGCCCACAGAATAACCAAGAGACCCAGTACTTC
TRBD2	TRBV4-3	TRBJ2-7	.	CASSQDPSGRMYEQYF	TGCGCCAGCAGCCAAGATCCCAGCGGGAGAATGTACGAGCAGTACTTC
.	TRBV19	TRBJ1-1	.	CAIPQVGNTEAFF	TGTGCCATCCCACAGGTAGGGAACACTGAAGCTTTCTTT
.	TRBV6-4	TRBJ1-5	.	CASKSQGNRNQPQHF	TGTGCCAGCAAATCACAGGGTAACAGGAATCAGCCCCAGCATTTT
TRBD1	TRBV19	TRBJ1-2	.	CASSTGQGYGYTF	TGTGCCAGTAGTACGGGACAGGGGTATGGCTACACCTTC
TRBD2	TRBV3-1/TRBV3-2	TRBJ2-7	once	CASSQGLAGVYEQYF	TGTGCCAGCAGCCAAGGGTTAGCGGGAGTCTACGAGCAGTACTTC
.	TRBV5-1	TRBJ1-5	.	CASSRDGANQPQHF	TGCGCCAGCAGCCGCGATGGGGCAAATCAGCCCCAGCATTTT
TRBD1	TRBV6-2/TRBV6-3	TRBJ2-7	.	CASSYPGQGDEQYF	TGTGCCAGCAGTTACCCGGGACAGGGAGACGAGCAGTACTTC
.	TRBV7-6	TRBJ1-1	.	CASSLPGITEAFF	TGTGCCAGCAGCCTCCCAGGGATCACTGAAGCTTTCTTT
TRBD1	TRBV7-2	TRBJ1-5	.	CASSLYGTGVQPQHF	TGTGCCAGCAGCTTATACGGGACAGGGGTACAGCCCCAGCATTTT
.	TRBV11-2	TRBJ2-6	.	CASSLSRGSGANVLTF	TGTGCCAGCAGCTTGTCTCGGGGCTCTGGGGCCAACGTCCTGACTTTC
.	TRBV6-1	TRBJ2-7	.	CASSEARGWQYF	TGTGCCAGCAGTGAAGCCAGGGGTTGGCAGTACTTC
TRBD1	TRBV3-1/TRBV3-2	TRBJ2-7	once	CASSRQGSYEQYF	TGTGCCAGCAGCCGACAGGGCTCCTACGAGCAGTACTTC
TRBD1	TRBV3-1/TRBV3-2	TRBJ2-2	.	CASSKRQGGNTGELFF	TGTGCCAGCAGCAAGAGACAGGGGGGGAACACCGGGGAGCTGTTTTTT
.	TRBV19	TRBJ2-7	.	CASSMGLKGEQYF	TGTGCCAGTAGTATGGGGCTTAAAGGCGAGCAGTACTTC
.	TRBV5-1	TRBJ2-3	.	CASSSTVNVGTDTQYF	TGCGCCAGCAGCTCAACTGTGAACGTTGGCACAGATACGCAGTATTTT
TRBD2	TRBV10-1	TRBJ2-7	.	CASRGPGGEQYF	TGCGCCAGCAGAGGACCGGGGGGCGAGCAGTACTTC
TRBD2	TRBV5-1	TRBJ2-7	.	CASSLGGSGSSYEQYF	TGCGCCAGCAGCTTGGGGGGCAGCGGGAGCTCCTACGAGCAGTACTTC
TRBD1	TRBV10-3	TRBJ1-1	.	CAISHGQGGVEAFF	TGTGCCATCAGTCATGGGCAGGGGGGAGTTGAAGCTTTCTTT
.	TRBV10-2	TRBJ1-1	.	CASSAGDIQNTEAFF	TGCGCCAGCAGTGCAGGGGACATACAGAACACTGAAGCTTTCTTT
TRBD1	TRBV18	TRBJ1-6	few	CASSPRTGSNSPLHF	TGTGCCAGCTCACCGAGGACAGGGAGTAATTCACCCCTCCACTTT
TRBD1	TRBV28	TRBJ1-1	once	CASSLDQGATTEAFF	TGTGCCAGCAGTCTCGACCAGGGGGCGACCACTGAAGCTTTCTTT
TRBD2	TRBV12-5	TRBJ2-3	.	CASGLGRLAGGPGRTDTQYF	TGTGCTAGTGGTTTGGGGAGACTAGCGGGGGGACCGGGTCGCACAGATACGCAGTATTTT
TRBD2	TRBV3-1/TRBV3-2	TRBJ2-7	.	CASSQTSSGGSYEQYF	TGTGCCAGCAGCCAGACTAGTAGCGGGGGCTCCTACGAGCAGTACTTC
.	TRBV24-1	TRBJ2-5	.	CATSGGPGYQETQYF	TGTGCCACCAGTGGGGGTCCAGGGTACCAAGAGACCCAGTACTTC
TRBD1	TRBV2	TRBJ1-5	.	CASTRETGSNQPQHF	TGTGCCAGCACGAGGGAGACAGGGAGCAATCAGCCCCAGCATTTT
.	TRBV11-3	TRBJ2-1	.	CASSRSLGAGYNEQFF	TGTGCCAGCAGCAGAAGTCTTGGTGCGGGCTACAATGAGCAGTTCTTC
.	TRBV5-8	TRBJ1-2	few	CASSKDRPGGYTF	TGTGCCAGCAGCAAGGACAGACCTGGGGGCTACACCTTC
.	TRBV10-3	TRBJ1-2	.	CAISESIQHGYTF	TGTGCCATCAGTGAGTCGATACAGCATGGCTACACCTTC
TRBD2	TRBV3-1/TRBV3-2	TRBJ2-1	.	CASSLWTSGRGNEQFF	TGTGCCAGCAGCCTATGGACTAGCGGGAGAGGGAATGAGCAGTTCTTC
.	TRBV7-9	TRBJ1-2	.	CASTPHEVGSDTF	TGTGCCAGCACCCCTCACGAGGTAGGATCGGACACCTTC
TRBD1	TRBV30	TRBJ1-2	.	CAWEPGQGYYGYTF	TGTGCCTGGGAGCCGGGACAGGGGTACTATGGCTACACCTTC
.	TRBV5-4	TRBJ1-4	few	CASSLGGEKLFF	TGTGCCAGCAGCTTGGGAGGCGAAAAACTGTTTTTT
.	TRBV7-2	TRBJ1-6	few	CASRDSYYNSPLHF	TGTGCCAGCAGGGACAGCTACTATAATTCACCCCTCCACTTT
TRBD1	TRBV9	TRBJ1-4	.	CASSPMTGGSGEKLFF	TGTGCCAGCAGCCCTATGACAGGGGGTAGTGGTGAAAAACTGTTTTTT
.	TRBV9	TRBJ1-1	few	CASSTMTTMNTEAFF	TGTGCCAGCAGCACCATGACAACCATGAACACTGAAGCTTTCTTT
.	TRBV9	TRBJ2-6	.	CASSVSSSGANVLTF	TGTGCCAGCAGCGTATCCAGCTCTGGGGCCAACGTCCTGACTTTC
TRBD1	TRBV7-2	TRBJ1-2	.	CASSFRMTGNYGYTF	TGTGCCAGCAGCTTCCGAATGACAGGGAACTATGGCTACACCTTC
TRBD2	TRBV19	TRBJ2-5	.	CASSMRLGGKETQYF	TGTGCCAGTAGTATGAGATTGGGGGGGAAAGAGACCCAGTACTTC
.	TRBV6-5	TRBJ2-7	.	CASSRAGYYEQYF	TGTGCCAGCAGTCGTGCGGGGTACTACGAGCAGTACTTC
TRBD1	TRBV14	TRBJ1-5	.	CASSQDPRTGAVENQPQHF	TGTGCCAGCAGCCAAGATCCCCGGACAGGGGCGGTCGAGAATCAGCCCCAGCATTTT